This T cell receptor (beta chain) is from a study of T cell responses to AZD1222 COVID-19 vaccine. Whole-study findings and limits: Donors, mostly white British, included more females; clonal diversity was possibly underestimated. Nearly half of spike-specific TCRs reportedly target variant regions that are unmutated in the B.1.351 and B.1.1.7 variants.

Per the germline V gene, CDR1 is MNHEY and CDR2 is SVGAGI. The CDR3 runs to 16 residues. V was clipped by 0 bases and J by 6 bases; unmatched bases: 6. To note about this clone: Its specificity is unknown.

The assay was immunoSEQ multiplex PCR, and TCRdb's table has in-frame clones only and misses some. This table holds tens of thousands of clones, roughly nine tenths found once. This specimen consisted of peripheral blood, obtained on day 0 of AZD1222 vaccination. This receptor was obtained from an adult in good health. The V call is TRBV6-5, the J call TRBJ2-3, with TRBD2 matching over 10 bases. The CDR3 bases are TGTGCCAGCAGTTACTCGGCCGGGACTAGCGTTGATACGCAGTATTTT. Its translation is CASSYSAGTSVDTQYF.